Each of the 9 T cell receptor beta chains below was sequenced from the same sample in a study of T cell repertoires in cytomegalovirus infection. TCRdb re-derived calls from the reads in MiXCR, one entry per CDR3 protein. This table has fewer than 200,000 distinct CDR3 sequences, roughly a fifth appearing once. Input material: PBMCs. Receptors were obtained from a human donor in good health (CMV status not recorded). Some clones in this sample may be carry-over from other donors' samples.

This clonotype was observed a single time. The J gene is TRBJ1-2, the V gene TRBV29-1; 8 bases match TRBD1. Germline V gene sequence: CDR1 SQVTM, CDR2 ANQGSEA. J gave up 8 bases and V 7 bases, and 12 bases lay outside the gene matches. The CDR3 runs 13 residues. CDR3 sequence (DNA): TGCAGCGCTGGCCGGGACAGGCTTCGGGGCTACACCTTC. It codes for CSAGRDRLRGYTF.

This clonotype was counted many times. CDR3 in amino acids: CASSLARGAGYEQYF. The CDR3 DNA reads TGTGCCAGCAGCTTAGCCAGAGGGGCGGGTTACGAGCAGTACTTC. V gene TRBV7-2 combines with J gene TRBJ2-7; possibly TRBD1 or TRBD2 for D (5 bases each). CDR3 size: 15 residues. V was clipped by 0 bases and J by 4 bases, with 13 bases between them. Germline V gene data show CDR1 as SGHTA and CDR2 as FQGNSA.

This clonotype has just a few counts. This rearrangement joins TRBV5-4 to TRBJ2-2, with D possibly matching TRBD2 (7 bases). With 0 bases removed from V and 5 bases from J, the gap between germline ends came to 14 bases. The CDR3 is 16 residues long. Germline V gives CDR1 SGHNT, CDR2 YYREEE (reference sequence). The CDR3 DNA sequence: TGTGCCAGCAGCTTGGATCGGGGGGCCATGACCGGGGAGCTGTTTTTT. Translated, it gives CASSLDRGAMTGELFF.

J is TRBJ2-5 and V is TRBV7-6, with D maybe TRBD1 (5 bases). The CDR3 spans 15 residues. Trimming stripped 6 bases from V and 1 base from J, with 15 bases between. Germline CDR1 SGHVS, CDR2 FNYEAQ. CDR3 sequence reads: CASSPKTGSQETQYF. The CDR3 DNA reads TGTGCCAGCAGTCCTAAAACAGGATCCCAAGAGACCCAGTACTTC.

The rearrangement joins TRBV20-1 to TRBJ2-7; the match to TRBD1 covers 7 bases. The CDR3 has 14 amino acids. Looked up from germline, CDR1 is DFQATT and CDR2 is SNEGSKA (reference sequence). V was clipped by 5 bases and J by 0 bases; unmatched bases: 7. The CDR3 loop reads CSASGTENSYEQYF. The DNA of the CDR3 is TGCAGTGCTTCCGGGACAGAGAACTCCTACGAGCAGTACTTC.

There are many counts of this clonotype. The chain joins TRBV7-7 to TRBJ2-5; D tentatively reads TRBD1 or TRBD2 (6 bases each). The germline gives CDR1 SSHAT, CDR2 FNYEAQ (reference sequence). The CDR3 consists of 15 residues. V lost 6 bases to trimming and J lost 5 bases, with 19 bases between them. CDR3 region: CASRRGVGTMETQYF. CDR3 nucleotide sequence: TGTGCCAGCAGGAGGGGGGTCGGCACAATGGAGACCCAGTACTTC.

Ten or more counts support this clonotype. The V gene is TRBV7-2, the J gene TRBJ1-6; D may be TRBD1 (5 bases). Germline V gives CDR1 SGHTA, CDR2 FQGNSA. The CDR3 is 13 residues long. The V end lost 3 bases, the J end lost 10 bases, and 10 bases lay between the germline ends. In nucleotides, the CDR3 is TGTGCCAGCAGCTTCAGGGTGGACTCACCCCTCCACTTT. This gives the protein CASSFRVDSPLHF.

This clonotype was counted only a few times. V is TRBV5-1 and J is TRBJ1-1; D is uncertain. Germline CDR1 and CDR2: SGHRS and YFSETQ. V shed 1 base and J shed 0 bases, with 13 bases lying between them. The CDR3 is 16 residues long. CDR3 sequence reads: CASSLRDTSLNTEAFF. CDR3 in DNA: TGCGCCAGCAGCTTGAGAGACACCAGTTTGAACACTGAAGCTTTCTTT.

This clonotype was counted a few times. The chain joins TRBV5-4 to TRBJ2-7, with 15 bases lining up with TRBD2. The V segment lost 0 bases and the J segment 2 bases; nucleotides outside the gene matches: 0. Per the germline V gene, CDR1 is SGHNT and CDR2 is YYREEE (reference sequence). The CDR3 is 16 amino acids. In nucleotides, the CDR3 is TGTGCCAGCAGCTTGGGGACTAGCGGGAGGGCCTACGAGCAGTACTTC. Translating gives CASSLGTSGRAYEQYF.